The T cell receptor (beta chain) under discussion was sequenced for a study of OX40 agonist ivuxolimab in advanced cancers. Study-wide context: Allowance was made for prior anti-PD-1, anti-PD-L1 or anti-CTLA-4 therapy, and approximately 40% had some. General study findings and limits: Determination of antigen specificity was not performed for the expanded peripheral T cells. CD8+ T cells were the subset that, on average, had more expanded clones than CD4+.

Trimming took off 4 bases at V and 5 bases at J, with 16 bases between the two ends. Germline CDR1 reads ENHRY; CDR2 reads SYGVKD. The CDR3 consists of 15 residues. As regards this clone: Its antigen remains unidentified.

Assay: immunoSEQ multiplex PCR; the TCRdb copy retains only in-frame clones and omits some. The data show tens of thousands of clones, more than 65% seen once. The sequence was obtained from an adult with an advanced solid tumor such as melanoma, head and neck, liver or kidney cancer. This chain uses TRBV10-3 with TRBJ2-3; maybe TRBD2 (7 bases). Material: CD4+ or CD8+ T cells sorted from blood, obtained in a trial of the OX40 agonist ivuxolimab. As DNA, the CDR3 is TGTGCCATCAGTGTCCTCGCGGGGGCCGGAGATACGCAGTATTTT. It specifies CAISVLAGAGDTQYF.